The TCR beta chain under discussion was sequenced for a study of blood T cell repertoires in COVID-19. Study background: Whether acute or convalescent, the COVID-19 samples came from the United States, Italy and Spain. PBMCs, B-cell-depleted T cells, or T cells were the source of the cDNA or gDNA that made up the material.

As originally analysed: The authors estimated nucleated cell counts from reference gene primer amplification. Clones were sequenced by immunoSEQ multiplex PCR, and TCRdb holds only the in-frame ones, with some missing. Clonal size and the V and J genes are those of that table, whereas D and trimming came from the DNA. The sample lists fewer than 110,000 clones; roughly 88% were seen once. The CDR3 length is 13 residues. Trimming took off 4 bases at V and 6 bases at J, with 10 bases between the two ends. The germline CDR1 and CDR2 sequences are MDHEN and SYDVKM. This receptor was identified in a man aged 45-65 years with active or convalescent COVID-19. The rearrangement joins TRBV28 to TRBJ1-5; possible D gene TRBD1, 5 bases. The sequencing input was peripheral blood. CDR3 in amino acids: CASSSRQFQPQHF. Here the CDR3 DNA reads TGTGCCAGCAGTTCCCGACAGTTTCAGCCCCAGCATTTT.